The 22 T cell receptor beta chains listed next were all sequenced from one sample in a study of T cells in Graves' hyperthyroidism and ophthalmopathy (dated by TCRdb to about 2019). The library was obtained by multiplex PCR. Reads for this sample came from an Illumina HiSeq 2000. The TCR beta CDR3 regions were amplified from RNA transcripts. For the first round of RT-PCR on the TCR CDR3, the HTBI primer set was used together with the Qiagen OneStep RT-PCR kit. TCRdb reran the public reads through fastp at Q25 and MiXCR, keeping productive beta chains. For every CDR3 protein sequence, its rows merge into one entry that carries the most common genes and DNA. The table for this sample lists a few hundred thousand distinct CDR3 sequences; over 15% of them were counted only once. The ten largest account for over 50% of the sample. Input material: blood. The source is a woman in her sixties or seventies with Graves' ophthalmopathy.

This clonotype was detected a few times. The CDR3, as DNA: TGTGCCAGCAGGGACAGGGGGGATTACGAGCAGTACTTC. This encodes CASRDRGDYEQYF. This chain connects TRBV27 to TRBJ2-7, with 10 bases aligning to TRBD1. CDR3 length equals 13 residues. The ends lost 6 bases at V and 4 bases at J; junction bases unmatched: 3. From germline, CDR1 is MNHEY and CDR2 SMNVEV (reference sequence).

The chain carries TRBV5-1 and TRBJ1-2, with a possible D match to TRBD1 (6 bases). This CDR3 comprises 17 residues. The germline V gene has CDR1 SGHRS and CDR2 YFSETQ. With 3 bases removed from V and 0 bases from J, the gap between germline ends came to 18 bases. CDR3 nucleotide sequence: TGCGCCAGCAGCTCCGGGGGGGGGCACGGCGCTAACTATGGCTACACCTTC. It yields the protein CASSSGGGHGANYGYTF.

At least ten counts were recorded for this clonotype. This chain connects TRBV11-2 to TRBJ2-5, with D unclear. The CDR3 is 13 residues long. Germline assignment: CDR1 SGHAT and CDR2 FQNNGV. V gave up 4 bases and J gave up 4 bases, with 10 bases separating them. The CDR3: CASSSDPRETQYF. The CDR3 DNA sequence: TGTGCCAGCAGCTCGGACCCCCGAGAGACCCAGTACTTC. Full variable domain (remainder filled in from reference TRBV11-2 and TRBJ2-5): EAGVAQSPRYKIIEKRQSVAFWCNPISGHATLYWYQQILGQGPKLLIQFQNNGVVDDSQLPKDRFSAERLKGVDSTLKIQPAKLEDSAVYLCASSSDPRETQYFGPGTRLLVL.

Ten or more counts support this clonotype. The chain uses TRBV20-1 and TRBJ2-5, with 10 positions matching TRBD1. The CDR3 is made up of 14 amino acids. Germline V gives CDR1 DFQATT, CDR2 SNEGSKA (reference sequence). Trimming removed 1 base from V and 5 bases from J; junction bases left unmatched: 4. CDR3 DNA sequence: TGCAGTGCTAGAGTCGGGACAGGGGTGGAGACCCAGTACTTC. It specifies CSARVGTGVETQYF.

This clonotype was observed a handful of times. The chain has TRBV6-1 and TRBJ1-5; tentatively, D is TRBD1 (6 bases). V was clipped by 4 bases and J by 3 bases, with 10 bases between them. The CDR3 is 14 amino acids. Germline CDR1 reads MNHNS; CDR2 reads SASEGT. The CDR3 loop reads CASSGDTLNQPQHF. DNA for the CDR3: TGTGCCAGCAGTGGGGACACACTCAATCAGCCCCAGCATTTT.

Worth noting for this clonotype: Since a much larger clone is just one base distant, this may be a read error. This chain uses TRBV7-2 with TRBJ2-2, with a tentative D call TRBD2 (6 bases). There are 14 residues in the CDR3. The V end lost 7 bases, the J end lost 5 bases, and 14 bases lay between the germline ends. Germline lookup yields CDR1 SGHTA and CDR2 FQGNSA. CDR3 DNA: TGTGCCAGCAACGCGGGACTCGCGACCGGGGAGCTGTTTTTT. Translating it yields CASNAGLATGELFF.

This clonotype was seen a few times. CDR3 DNA sequence: TGTGCCAGCAGCATAACAGACCCCACAGATACGCAGTATTTT. Residues: CASSITDPTDTQYF. The chain recombines TRBV7-9 with TRBJ2-3; D unclear. Germline assignment: CDR1 SEHNR and CDR2 FQNEAQ (reference sequence). This CDR3 has 14 amino acids. Trimming cost V 5 bases and J 2 bases, with 11 bases left between them.

The chain recombines TRBV10-3 with TRBJ2-2; 7 bases match TRBD2. In germline, CDR1 is ENHRY, CDR2 SYGVKD. The CDR3 consists of 12 residues. V was pared by 5 bases and J by 6 bases, with 0 bases of the junction left unmatched. This CDR3 reads CAISRGAGELFF. The CDR3 coding sequence is TGTGCCATCAGTCGGGGGGCCGGGGAGCTGTTTTTT.

This clonotype was detected many times. The V call is TRBV7-2, the J call TRBJ2-1; 8 positions agree with TRBD2. The CDR3 runs to 17 residues. V dropped 3 bases and J dropped 7; count of bases not matched to a gene: 14. Germline V gene data show CDR1 as SGHTA and CDR2 as FQGNSA. The CDR3 protein is CASSFRQPGGPRNEQFF. The DNA of the CDR3 is TGTGCCAGCAGCTTCCGACAACCGGGGGGGCCGAGGAATGAGCAGTTCTTC.

This clonotype was recorded at least ten times. The V and J genes are TRBV6-5 and TRBJ1-2; no clear D gene. The ends were cut back, 2 bases at V and 4 bases at J, with 8 bases in the middle. CDR3 size: 13 residues. Germline CDR1 reads MNHEY; CDR2 reads SVGAGI. This chain's CDR3 is CASSYTESYGYTF. The CDR3 coding sequence is TGTGCCAGCAGTTACACAGAATCCTATGGCTACACCTTC.

This clonotype was picked up a small number of times. The V gene is TRBV5-1, the J gene TRBJ2-3; the D call may be TRBD1 or TRBD2 (5 bases each). V gave up 0 bases and J gave up 5 bases, with 16 bases separating them. The CDR3 spans 16 residues. Looked up from germline, CDR1 is SGHRS and CDR2 is YFSETQ. In DNA form, the CDR3 reads TGCGCCAGCAGCTTGGGGGGGAATGTCGATGGAGATACGCAGTATTTT. Protein product: CASSLGGNVDGDTQYF.

This clonotype was seen only a few times. The chain is built from TRBV7-2 and TRBJ2-2; 12 bases line up with TRBD2. V shed 5 bases and J 5 bases; nucleotides not matched to a gene: 9. CDR1 is SGHTA and CDR2 is FQGNSA in the germline V gene. The length of the CDR3 is 17 residues. CDR3 sequence reads: CASSPELAGGGTGELFF. The CDR3 DNA follows: TGTGCCAGCAGCCCGGAACTAGCGGGGGGTGGGACCGGGGAGCTGTTTTTT. The complete variable domain, with remaining parts taken from reference TRBV7-2 and TRBJ2-2, reads GAGVSQSPSNKVTEKGKDVELRCDPISGHTALYWYRQSLGQGLEFLIYFQGNSAPDKSGLPSDRFSAERTGGSVSTLTIQRTQQEDSAVYLCASSPELAGGGTGELFFGEGSRLTVL.

This clonotype was found a few times. This chain uses TRBV15 with TRBJ2-3, with D possibly TRBD2 on 5 matching bases. The germline gives CDR1 LNHNV, CDR2 YYDKDF (reference sequence). The CDR3 is 11 residues long. Trimming cost V 8 bases and J 5 bases, with 8 bases left between them. The CDR3 sequence: CATGGRDTQYF. CDR3 DNA sequence: TGTGCCACCGGAGGACGAGATACGCAGTATTTT.

This clonotype was seen a single time. A much larger clone sits a single nucleotide away, making a read error possible. The CDR3, as DNA: TGTGCCAGCAGTTGGACTAGCGGGAGTATGGTAGAGACCCAGTACTTC. It yields the protein CASSWTSGSMVETQYF. V is TRBV12-3 or TRBV12-4 and J is TRBJ2-5; TRBD2 matches at 13 bases. With 4 bases clipped from V and 4 bases from J, the junction kept 6 bases outside the gene matches. The CDR3 has 16 amino acids.

At least ten counts were recorded for this clonotype. This chain uses TRBV5-1 with TRBJ2-2; D gene unclear. The germline V gene encodes CDR1 SGHRS and CDR2 YFSETQ. Between the trimmed V and J ends, which lost 0 bases and 3 bases, there was a span of 6 bases. This CDR3 has 14 residues. The CDR3: CASSLEAHTGELFF. In nucleotides, the CDR3 is TGCGCCAGCAGCTTGGAGGCCCACACCGGGGAGCTGTTTTTT.

The gene calls are TRBV5-1 and TRBJ1-2, with a tentative D call TRBD1 (5 bases). Trimming cost V 4 bases and J 4 bases, with 14 bases left between them. CDR1 is SGHRS, CDR2 YFSETQ, per germline. The CDR3 has 14 residues. The CDR3 sequence is CASSPRDVSYGYTF. CDR3 in DNA: TGCGCCAGCAGCCCCCGGGACGTATCCTATGGCTACACCTTC.

This clonotype was observed a handful of times. This sequence joins TRBV5-4 and TRBJ2-5; D could derive from TRBD1 or TRBD2 (5 bases each). Germline V gene sequence: CDR1 SGHNT, CDR2 YYREEE (reference sequence). The CDR3 sequence is 17 residues long. V was clipped by 0 bases and J by 5 bases, with 20 bases between them. The chain's CDR3 is CASSLGRGGPMMETQYF. CDR3 in DNA: TGTGCCAGCAGCTTGGGTCGGGGCGGCCCTATGATGGAGACCCAGTACTTC.

The chain combines TRBV29-1 with TRBJ2-1; D perhaps matches TRBD2 (6 bases). Deletions cut 4 bases from V and 3 bases from J, with 16 bases between. The CDR3 is 15 residues long. Looked up from germline, CDR1 is SQVTM and CDR2 is ANQGSEA. The DNA of the CDR3 is TGCAGCGTTGTGGTGTTGACTAGTTTCTACAATGAGCAGTTCTTC. Protein product: CSVVVLTSFYNEQFF.

This chain uses TRBV4-1 with TRBJ2-3; no reliable D call. V was trimmed by 1 base and J by 5 bases, leaving 10 bases between them. This CDR3 is 14 amino acids long. Germline loops: CDR1 MGHRA, CDR2 YSYEKL. The CDR3 loop reads CASSQGRLGDTQYF. The CDR3 region has the DNA TGCGCCAGCAGCCAAGGGAGATTAGGAGATACGCAGTATTTT.

This clonotype turned up a few times. The rearrangement links TRBV7-2 to TRBJ2-1; the D is unclear. The CDR3 runs 14 residues. The V gene's germline CDR1 is SGHTA and CDR2 FQGNSA. V gave up 7 bases and J gave up 5 bases, with 15 bases separating them. DNA for the CDR3: TGTGCCAGCAAGACAAGAAGGCAGGACAATGAGCAGTTCTTC. This gives the protein CASKTRRQDNEQFF.

At least ten counts were recorded for this clonotype. This chain connects TRBV3-1 to TRBJ1-1; 8 nucleotides agree with TRBD1. Germline V gene sequence: CDR1 LGHDT, CDR2 YNNKEL (reference sequence). V gave up 4 bases and J gave up 2 bases; unmatched junction bases: 3. This CDR3 spans 14 amino acids. The CDR3 loop reads CASSPDRGNTEAFF. In DNA, the CDR3 is TGTGCCAGCAGCCCCGACAGGGGTAACACTGAAGCTTTCTTT.

This clonotype was observed many times. The chain combines TRBV28 with TRBJ2-1, with 8 bases identical to TRBD1. The CDR3 totals 14 residues. Trimming cost V 5 bases and J 5 bases; bases outside gene matches: 5. Germline V gene sequence: CDR1 MDHEN, CDR2 SYDVKM. The CDR3 reads CASSIPGQDNEQFF. The CDR3, as DNA: TGTGCCAGCAGTATCCCGGGACAGGACAATGAGCAGTTCTTC.